This entry lists 26 T cell receptor beta chains sequenced from one sample in a study of blood T cell repertoires in COVID-19. Measured with immunoSEQ multiplex PCR; TCRdb has only the in-frame clones, and not every one. The sample records about 160,000 clones, more than 75% being singletons. The sequencing sample was made of PBMCs or T cells enriched from blood (not recorded which). These receptors all come from a woman in her fifties or sixties who had recovered from COVID-19.

This clone was seen just once. J is TRBJ1-2 and V is TRBV5-1; possible D gene TRBD1, 5 bases. CDR1 and CDR2 (germline): SGHRS, YFSETQ. Trimming took 0 bases from V and 6 from J, leaving 12 bases between them. The CDR3 spans 14 residues. The CDR3 coding sequence is TGCGCCAGCAGCTTGGGTCAGGGTTCGGATGGCTACACCTTC. Amino acids: CASSLGQGSDGYTF.

The gene calls are TRBV27 and TRBJ1-2; D gene uncertain. CDR3 size: 15 residues. Trimming cost V 0 bases and J 0 bases, with 8 bases left between them. Per germline, CDR1 MNHEY and CDR2 SMNVEV (reference sequence). The CDR3 DNA reads TGTGCCAGCAGTTTATCGGAACAGCCTAACTATGGCTACACCTTC. Residues: CASSLSEQPNYGYTF.

V and J are TRBV2 and TRBJ2-7; a weak D match, TRBD2 (6 bases). Germline-derived CDR1 and CDR2 are SNHLY and FYNNEI. Trimming cost V 7 bases and J 3 bases, with 13 bases left between them. This CDR3 is built from 13 residues. CDR3 sequence: CASTGDGNYEQYF. The CDR3 DNA is TGTGCCAGCACGGGGGACGGCAACTACGAGCAGTACTTC.

Points on this clone: The junction and the germline gene differ at one end; a read error may be behind it. This chain connects TRBV30 to TRBJ2-7; tentatively, D is TRBD1 (5 bases). Per the germline V gene, CDR1 is GTSNPN and CDR2 is SVGIG (reference sequence). The CDR3 is made up of 15 amino acids. CDR3 sequence reads: CAWSNRPLYSYEQYF. The CDR3 bases are TGTGCCTGGAGTAACAGGCCACTTTACTCCTATGAGCAGTACTTC.

The chain links TRBV4-3 to TRBJ2-5; 12 positions agree with TRBD1. The trim removed 5 bases at V and 2 bases at J, leaving 6 bases unmatched. CDR1 LGHNA and CDR2 YSLEER come from the germline V gene. CDR3 size: 16 residues. The CDR3: CASSARDRGLQETQYF. The CDR3 coding sequence is TGCGCCAGCAGCGCCCGGGACAGGGGGCTACAAGAGACCCAGTACTTC.

This chain uses TRBV15 with TRBJ2-7, with TRBD2 identical over 10 bases. V lost 0 bases to trimming and J lost 0 bases; unmatched junction nucleotides: 11. The CDR3 is made up of 19 amino acids. Germline V CDR1 and CDR2: LNHNV, YYDKDF (reference sequence). The CDR3 sequence is CATSRDRASGGPISYEQYF. Here the CDR3 DNA reads TGTGCCACCAGCAGAGATAGGGCTAGCGGGGGCCCCATCTCCTACGAGCAGTACTTC.

This sequence joins TRBV1 and TRBJ1-2. TRBV1 is designated a pseudogene. This CDR3 is built from 15 residues. In DNA form, the CDR3 reads TGCACCAGCAGCCACGGGAGGAGGGACGACTATGGCTACACCTTC. Amino acid sequence: CTSSHGRRDDYGYTF.

The chain is built from TRBV6-5 and TRBJ1-5, with D possibly being TRBD1 (5 bases). CDR1 and CDR2 from the germline V gene are MNHEY and SVGAGI. The V end was cut by 0 bases, the J end by 7 bases, with 10 bases between. This CDR3 has 14 amino acids. CDR3 sequence (DNA): TGTGCCAGCAGTTACTCGAAGGAGGGGCAGCCCCAGCATTTT. Amino acids: CASSYSKEGQPQHF.

This chain connects TRBV19 to TRBJ1-5, with 12 bases aligning to TRBD1. Germline CDR1 reads LNHDA; CDR2 reads SQIVND (reference sequence). V shed 5 bases, J shed 6 bases, and the junction held 14 bases outside the gene matches. The CDR3 is 18 residues long. The CDR3, as DNA: TGTGCCAGTAGTTTCCCAATGGGGACAGGGGGCGGGAGTCAGCCCCAGCATTTT. This codes for CASSFPMGTGGGSQPQHF.

The chain recombines TRBV30 with TRBJ1-1; tentative D call: TRBD1 (6 bases). CDR1 is GTSNPN, CDR2 SVGIG, per germline (reference sequence). Trimming took 1 base from V and 3 from J, leaving 12 bases between them. CDR3 length: 14 amino acids. In DNA form, the CDR3 reads TGTGCCTGGAGTGCTTCATACAGGGACACTGAAGCTTTCTTT. Encoded protein: CAWSASYRDTEAFF.

This chain links TRBV18 with TRBJ2-1, with a tentative D call TRBD2 (6 bases). CDR3 length equals 14 residues. Germline CDR1 is KGHSH and CDR2 is LQKENI. V was cut by 0 bases and J by 8 bases, with 11 bases left in between. For the CDR3, the DNA is TGTGCCAGCTCACCACCGGCGGGCGGGGATGAGCAGTTCTTC. It yields the protein CASSPPAGGDEQFF. The complete variable domain, with remaining parts taken from reference TRBV18 and TRBJ2-1, reads NAGVMQNPRHLVRRRGQEARLRCSPMKGHSHVYWYRQLPEEGLKFMVYLQKENIIDESGMPKERFSAEFPKEGPSILRIQQVVRGDSAAYFCASSPPAGGDEQFFGPGTRLTVL.

CDR3: CASSWTGGFLEKLFF. The CDR3 DNA reads TGTGCCAGCTCATGGACTGGGGGGTTTTTGGAAAAACTGTTTTTT. The chain carries TRBV18 and TRBJ1-4, with a weak D call TRBD1 (5 bases). Germline assignment: CDR1 KGHSH and CDR2 LQKENI. Trimming left V 5 bases short and J 8 bases short, with 18 bases between. The CDR3 totals 15 residues.

The rearrangement links TRBV27 to TRBJ2-1; 13 bases agree with TRBD2. V was clipped by 5 bases and J by 7 bases; unmatched bases: 8. Germline CDR1 and CDR2: MNHEY and SMNVEV (reference sequence). The CDR3 has 16 amino acids. CDR3: CASSRGLAGEGNEQFF. In nucleotides, the CDR3 is TGTGCCAGCAGTCGCGGACTAGCGGGGGAGGGGAATGAGCAGTTCTTC.

The rearrangement joins TRBV19 to TRBJ1-2; 7 bases line up with TRBD1. Trimming removed 10 bases from V and 7 bases from J; junction bases left unmatched: 3. The CDR3 has 10 amino acids. In germline, CDR1 is LNHDA, CDR2 SQIVND (reference sequence). This CDR3 reads CATYRGGYTF. For the CDR3, the DNA is TGTGCCACATACAGGGGTGGCTACACCTTC.

This chain joins TRBV5-4 and TRBJ1-2; D unresolved. CDR1 and CDR2 from the germline V gene are SGHNT and YYREEE (reference sequence). V was clipped by 2 bases and J by 6 bases, with 17 bases between them. The CDR3 extends over 15 amino acids. The CDR3, as DNA: TGTGCCAGCAGCTTACCCTCAGGAACACTTCATGGCTACACCTTC. This gives the protein CASSLPSGTLHGYTF.

The V call is TRBV7-2, the J call TRBJ1-4; 8 nucleotides line up with TRBD1. Germline assignment: CDR1 SGHTA and CDR2 FQGNSA. The length of the CDR3 is 14 residues. Trimming removed 5 bases from V and 4 bases from J; junction bases left unmatched: 3. CDR3 region: CASSLDRGNEKLFF. The CDR3, as DNA: TGTGCCAGCAGCCTCGACAGGGGTAATGAAAAACTGTTTTTT.

V is TRBV27 and J is TRBJ1-2; the match to TRBD1 covers 7 bases. The length of the CDR3 is 14 residues. Trimming cost V 8 bases and J 4 bases; bases outside gene matches: 10. Germline loops: CDR1 MNHEY, CDR2 SMNVEV (reference sequence). The CDR3 DNA reads TGTGCCAGCGCCACCGGGACAGCCATCTATGGCTACACCTTC. It yields the protein CASATGTAIYGYTF.

The table lists this clone with a few counts. This chain joins TRBV5-1 and TRBJ2-2, with D unresolved. This CDR3 is 15 amino acids long. Trimming left V 1 base short and J 2 bases short, with 9 bases between. Germline V gives CDR1 SGHRS, CDR2 YFSETQ. CDR3 sequence reads: CASSLLQVNTGELFF. CDR3 coding DNA: TGCGCCAGCAGCTTGCTGCAGGTTAACACCGGGGAGCTGTTTTTT.

On this clone itself: This CDR3 is also generated by other DNA sequences in the sample. The J gene is TRBJ1-1, the V gene TRBV6-5; TRBD1 aligns across 10 bases. CDR3 length equals 15 residues. The V gene end was trimmed by 0 bases and the J gene end by 3 bases; junction bases not matched to a gene: 1. Per germline, CDR1 MNHEY and CDR2 SVGAGI. CDR3 protein: CASSYSGQGDTEAFF. The CDR3 DNA reads as TGTGCCAGCAGTTACTCAGGACAGGGGGACACTGAAGCTTTCTTT.

In DNA, the CDR3 is TGCGCCAGCAGCCAGGGGGCTACTGGAAACACCATATATTTT. This gives the protein CASSQGATGNTIYF. V and J are TRBV5-1 and TRBJ1-3; 8 nucleotides line up with TRBD1. The CDR3 spans 14 residues. CDR1 is SGHRS, CDR2 YFSETQ, per germline. The J segment lost 2 bases and the V segment lost 4 bases, leaving 2 bases of the junction unmatched.

This clone has just one count. The genes are TRBV3-1 (or the pseudogene TRBV3-2) and TRBJ2-3; D unresolved. Germline assignment: CDR1 LGHDT and CDR2 YNNKEL (reference sequence). V was clipped by 5 bases and J by 8 bases, with 14 bases between them. This CDR3 comprises 13 residues. CDR3 in DNA: TGTGCCAGCAGCTCCGGTCCCAGCGCTACGCAGTATTTT. Amino acid sequence: CASSSGPSATQYF.

The chain is built from TRBV19 and TRBJ2-2; 8 nucleotides agree with TRBD1. V shed 5 bases, J shed 4 bases, and the junction held 9 bases outside the gene matches. Germline V CDR1 and CDR2: LNHDA, SQIVND (reference sequence). The CDR3 length is 16 residues. The CDR3, as DNA: TGTGCCAGTAGTGGCGCTAGGGACAGGACCACCGGGGAGCTGTTTTTT. Amino acids: CASSGARDRTTGELFF.

This chain connects TRBV9 to TRBJ2-3, with D possibly matching TRBD2 (6 bases). V gave up 3 bases and J gave up 1 base, with 9 bases separating them. The CDR3 runs 14 residues. Germline V gene sequence: CDR1 SGDLS, CDR2 YYNGEE. The CDR3 DNA reads as TGTGCCAGCAGCGGAACGGGGGGCACAGATACGCAGTATTTT. It codes for CASSGTGGTDTQYF. The variable domain in full, completed from reference TRBV9 and TRBJ2-3, reads DSGVTQTPKHLITATGQRVTLRCSPRSGDLSVYWYQQSLDQGLQFLIQYYNGEERAKGNILERFSAQQFPDLHSELNLSSLELGDSALYFCASSGTGGTDTQYFGPGTRLTVL.

This sequence joins TRBV7-3 and TRBJ2-2, with TRBD2 matching 9 bases. The CDR3 length is 19 residues. The junction had 11 bases not matched to a gene; V was cut back by 0 bases and J by 3 bases. In germline, CDR1 is SGHTA, CDR2 FQGTGA. For the CDR3, the DNA is TGTGCCAGCAGCTTAACCCGTCTAGCGGGGCCCATTGACACCGGGGAGCTGTTTTTT. Encoded protein: CASSLTRLAGPIDTGELFF.

The CDR3 nucleotides are TGCGCCAGCAGCTTTCAGGGGGAGTCCTACGAGCAGTACTTC. This translates into CASSFQGESYEQYF. This chain joins TRBV5-1 and TRBJ2-7, with 7 bases identical to TRBD1. The ends lost 2 bases at V and 1 base at J; junction bases unmatched: 3. The germline V gene encodes CDR1 SGHRS and CDR2 YFSETQ. This CDR3 is built from 14 residues.

V and J are TRBV11-2 and TRBJ1-1, with D perhaps TRBD1 (6 bases). Trimming removed 2 bases at V and 4 bases at J, with 14 bases between. The CDR3 is 15 residues long. Germline CDR1 and CDR2: SGHAT and FQNNGV. The CDR3 loop is CASSLIPKGGTEAFF. CDR3 sequence (DNA): TGTGCCAGCAGCTTAATCCCTAAAGGGGGCACTGAAGCTTTCTTT.